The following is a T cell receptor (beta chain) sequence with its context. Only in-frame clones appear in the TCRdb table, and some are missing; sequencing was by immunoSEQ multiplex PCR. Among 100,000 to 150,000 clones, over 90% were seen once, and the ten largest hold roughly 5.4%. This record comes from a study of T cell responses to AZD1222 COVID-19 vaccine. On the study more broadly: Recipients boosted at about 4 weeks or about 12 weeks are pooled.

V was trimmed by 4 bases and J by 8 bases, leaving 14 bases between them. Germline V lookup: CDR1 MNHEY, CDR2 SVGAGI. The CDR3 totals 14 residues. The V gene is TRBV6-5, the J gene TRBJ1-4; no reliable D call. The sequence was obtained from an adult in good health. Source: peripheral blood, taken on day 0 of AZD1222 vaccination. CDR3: CASSSLGQREKLFF. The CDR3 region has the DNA TGTGCCAGCAGTTCACTTGGTCAGAGAGAAAAACTGTTTTTT.